A single sample is the source of the 2 T cell receptor beta chains below, sequenced in a study of tumor-infiltrating lymphocytes in oesophageal squamous cell carcinoma. TCRdb used MiXCR to reprocess the PCR reads, holding one entry per CDR3 protein. The data show roughly 18,000 distinct CDR3 sequences, with over 40% seen just once and around 28% held by the top ten. The source material was esophageal tumor tissue. The receptors were gathered from a male donor with esophageal squamous cell carcinoma.

This clonotype was observed a handful of times. The rearrangement links TRBV7-2 to TRBJ2-7; D might be TRBD1 or TRBD2, each matching 5 bases. The DNA end favors TRBJ2-5, so the J call may be wrong. The germline gives CDR1 SGHTA, CDR2 FQGNSA. The length of the CDR3 is 14 residues. In nucleotides, the CDR3 is TGTGCCAGCAGTCCTAGGGACGGAAGAGAGACCCAGTACTTC. Translating it yields CASSPRDGRETQYF.

V gene TRBV6-2 or TRBV6-3 combines with J gene TRBJ1-6; 7 bases map to TRBD1. The CDR3 consists of 14 residues. The trim removed 11 bases at V and 6 bases at J, leaving 10 bases unmatched. Germline assignment: CDR1 MNHEY and CDR2 SVGEGT. As DNA, the CDR3 is TGTGCCGCAGTTCTCGGACAGGCTAATTCACCCCTCCACTTT. The encoded protein is CAAVLGQANSPLHF.